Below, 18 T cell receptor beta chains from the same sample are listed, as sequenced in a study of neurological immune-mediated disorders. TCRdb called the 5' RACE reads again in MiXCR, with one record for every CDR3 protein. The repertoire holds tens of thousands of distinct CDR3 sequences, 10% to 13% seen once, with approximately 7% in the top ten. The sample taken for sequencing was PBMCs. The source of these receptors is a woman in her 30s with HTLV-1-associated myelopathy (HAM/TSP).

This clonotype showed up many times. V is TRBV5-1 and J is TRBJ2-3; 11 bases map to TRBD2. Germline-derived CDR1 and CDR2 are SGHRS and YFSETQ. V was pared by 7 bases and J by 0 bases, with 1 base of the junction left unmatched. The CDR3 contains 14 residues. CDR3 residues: CASRLAGSTDTQYF. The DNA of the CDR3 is TGCGCCAGCCGACTAGCGGGGAGCACAGATACGCAGTATTTT. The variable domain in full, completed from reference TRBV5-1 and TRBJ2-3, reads KAGVTQTPRYLIKTRGQQVTLSCSPISGHRSVSWYQQTPGQGLQFLFEYFSETQRNKGNFPGRFSGRQFSNSRSEMNVSTLELGDSALYLCASRLAGSTDTQYFGPGTRLTVL.

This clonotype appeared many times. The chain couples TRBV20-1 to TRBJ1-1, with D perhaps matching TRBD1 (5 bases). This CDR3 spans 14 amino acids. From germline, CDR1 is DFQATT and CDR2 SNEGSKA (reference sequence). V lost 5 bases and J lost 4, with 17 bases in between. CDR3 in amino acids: CSAGGGGRVTEAFF. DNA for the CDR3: TGCAGTGCTGGGGGGGGAGGCCGTGTCACTGAAGCTTTCTTT.

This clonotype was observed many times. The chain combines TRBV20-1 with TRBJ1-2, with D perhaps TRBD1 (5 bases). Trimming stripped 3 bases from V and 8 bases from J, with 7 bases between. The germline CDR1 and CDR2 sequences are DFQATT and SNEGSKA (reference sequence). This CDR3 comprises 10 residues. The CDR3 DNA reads TGCAGTGCTAGTAGGGGCGGCTACACCTTC. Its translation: CSASRGGYTF.

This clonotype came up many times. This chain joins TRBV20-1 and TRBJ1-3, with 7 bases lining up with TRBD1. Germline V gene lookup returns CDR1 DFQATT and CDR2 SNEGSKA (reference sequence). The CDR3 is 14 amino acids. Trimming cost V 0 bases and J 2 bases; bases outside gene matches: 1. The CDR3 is CSARDDRAGNTIYF. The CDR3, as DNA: TGCAGTGCTAGAGATGACAGGGCTGGAAACACCATATATTTT.

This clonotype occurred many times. The CDR3 DNA follows: TGCAGTGCTAGAGAGGGTATTCAGCCCCAGCATTTT. This encodes CSAREGIQPQHF. The chain uses TRBV20-1 and TRBJ1-5; D not certain. V was pared by 0 bases and J by 6 bases, with 6 bases between. The V gene's germline CDR1 is DFQATT and CDR2 SNEGSKA (reference sequence). The CDR3 is 12 amino acids.

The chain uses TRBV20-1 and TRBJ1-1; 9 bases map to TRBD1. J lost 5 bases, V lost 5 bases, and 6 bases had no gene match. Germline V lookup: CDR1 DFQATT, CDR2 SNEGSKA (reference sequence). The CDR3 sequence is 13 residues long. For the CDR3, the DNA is TGCAGTGCTCTGACAGGGGGAAAGACTGAAGCTTTCTTT. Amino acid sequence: CSALTGGKTEAFF.

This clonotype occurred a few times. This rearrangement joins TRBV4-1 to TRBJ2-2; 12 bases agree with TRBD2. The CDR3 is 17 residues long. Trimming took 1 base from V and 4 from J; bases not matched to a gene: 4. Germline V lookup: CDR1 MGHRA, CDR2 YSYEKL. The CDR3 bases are TGCGCCAGCAGCCAAGGACTAGCGGGGGTTCTCACCGGGGAGCTGTTTTTT. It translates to CASSQGLAGVLTGELFF.

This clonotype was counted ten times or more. CDR3 DNA: TGTGCCAGCAGACCAGTACAGGGTTTGGGCTCTTACAATGAGCAGTTCTTC. This encodes CASRPVQGLGSYNEQFF. The rearrangement uses TRBV2 and TRBJ2-1, with D maybe TRBD1 (6 bases). The V end was cut by 6 bases, the J end by 4 bases, with 22 bases between. CDR1 and CDR2 from the germline V gene are SNHLY and FYNNEI. The CDR3 sequence is 17 residues long. The complete variable domain, with remaining parts taken from reference TRBV2 and TRBJ2-1, reads EPEVTQTPSHQVTQMGQEVILRCVPISNHLYFYWYRQILGQKVEFLVSFYNNEISEKSEIFDDQFSVERPDGSNFTLKIRSTKLEDSAMYFCASRPVQGLGSYNEQFFGPGTRLTVL.

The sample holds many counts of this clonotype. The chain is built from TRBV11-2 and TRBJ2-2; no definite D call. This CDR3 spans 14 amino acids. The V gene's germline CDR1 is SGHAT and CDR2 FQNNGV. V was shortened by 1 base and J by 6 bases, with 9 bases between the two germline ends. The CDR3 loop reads CASSLGVGPGELFF. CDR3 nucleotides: TGTGCCAGCAGCTTAGGAGTAGGACCCGGGGAGCTGTTTTTT.

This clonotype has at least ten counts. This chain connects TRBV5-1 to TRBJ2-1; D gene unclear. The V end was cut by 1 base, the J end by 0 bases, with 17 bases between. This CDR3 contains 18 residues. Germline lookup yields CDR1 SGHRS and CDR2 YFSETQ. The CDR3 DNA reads TGCGCCAGCAGCTTGTTGGGTTTGGGCCCGACCTCCTACAATGAGCAGTTCTTC. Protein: CASSLLGLGPTSYNEQFF.

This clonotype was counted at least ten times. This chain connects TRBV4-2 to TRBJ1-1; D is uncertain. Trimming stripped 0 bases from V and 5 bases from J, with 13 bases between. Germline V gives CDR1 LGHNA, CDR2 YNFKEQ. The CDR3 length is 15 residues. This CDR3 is CASSQDQGKQTEAFF. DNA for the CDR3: TGTGCCAGCAGCCAAGATCAAGGCAAGCAAACTGAAGCTTTCTTT.

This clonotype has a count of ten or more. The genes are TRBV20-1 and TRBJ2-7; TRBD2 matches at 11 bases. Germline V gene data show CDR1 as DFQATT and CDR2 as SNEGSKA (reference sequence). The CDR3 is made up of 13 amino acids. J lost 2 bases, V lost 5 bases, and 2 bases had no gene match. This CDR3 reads CSAGTSGTYEQYF. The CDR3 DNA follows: TGCAGTGCTGGGACTAGCGGTACCTACGAGCAGTACTTC.

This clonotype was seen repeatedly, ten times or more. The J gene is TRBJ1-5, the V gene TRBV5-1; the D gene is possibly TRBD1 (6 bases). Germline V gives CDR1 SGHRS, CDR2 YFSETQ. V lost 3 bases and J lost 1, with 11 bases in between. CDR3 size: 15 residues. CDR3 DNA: TGCGCCAGCAGCTCCAGGGGTGAGAGCAATCAGCCCCAGCATTTT. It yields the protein CASSSRGESNQPQHF.

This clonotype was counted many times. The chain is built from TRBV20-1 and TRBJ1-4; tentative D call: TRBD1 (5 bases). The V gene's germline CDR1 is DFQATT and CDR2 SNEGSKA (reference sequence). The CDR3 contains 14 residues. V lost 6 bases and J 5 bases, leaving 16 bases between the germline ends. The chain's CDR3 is CSAFGDRENEKLFF. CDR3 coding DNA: TGCAGTGCCTTCGGAGACAGAGAAAATGAAAAACTGTTTTTT.

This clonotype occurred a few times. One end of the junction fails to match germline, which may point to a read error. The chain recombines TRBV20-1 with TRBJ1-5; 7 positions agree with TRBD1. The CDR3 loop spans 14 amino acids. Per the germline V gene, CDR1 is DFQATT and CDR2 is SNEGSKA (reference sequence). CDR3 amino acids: CSTRPLQGNQPHHF. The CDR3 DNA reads TGCAGTACTAGACCCTTACAGGGGAATCAGCCCCATCATTTT.

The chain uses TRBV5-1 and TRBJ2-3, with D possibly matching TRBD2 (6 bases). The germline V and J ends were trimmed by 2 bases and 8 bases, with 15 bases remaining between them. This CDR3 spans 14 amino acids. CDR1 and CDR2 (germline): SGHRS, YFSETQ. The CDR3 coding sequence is TGCGCCAGCAGCTTTGCGGGACTGGACACTACGCAGTATTTT. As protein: CASSFAGLDTTQYF.

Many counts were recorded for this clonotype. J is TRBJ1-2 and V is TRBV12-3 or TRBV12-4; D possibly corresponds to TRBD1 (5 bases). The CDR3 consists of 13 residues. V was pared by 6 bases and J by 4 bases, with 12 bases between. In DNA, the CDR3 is TGTGCCAGCAGACAACAGGTAGCCTATGGCTACACCTTC. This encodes CASRQQVAYGYTF.

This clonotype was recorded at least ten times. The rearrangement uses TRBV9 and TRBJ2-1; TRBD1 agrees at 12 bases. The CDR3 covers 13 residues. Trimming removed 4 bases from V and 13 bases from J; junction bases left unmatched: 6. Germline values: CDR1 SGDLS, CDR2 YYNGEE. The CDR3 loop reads CASSLGTGGTQFF. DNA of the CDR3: TGTGCCAGCAGCCTGGGGACAGGGGGCACCCAGTTCTTC.